This TCR beta chain was captured by sequencing in a study of beta chain features in type 1 diabetes. Overall study findings and caveats: TCRB CDR3s were moderately but significantly shorter in Type 1 diabetes patients in all four CD4+ subsets.

Turning to this clone: Its antigen is undetermined.

CDR3 length: 15 amino acids. Germline lookup yields CDR1 SQVTM and CDR2 ANQGSEA. J lost 3 bases, V lost 4 bases, and 7 bases had no gene match. The investigators reverse transcribed all of the isolated RNA, so they sequenced expressed TCRB transcripts. Produced via immunoSEQ multiplex PCR; TCRdb's table is partial and in-frame only. The table has some 48,000 clones, 35% to 55% seen once. Blood was drawn once from each donor into heparinised tubes. The draws averaged around 0.12 L. Sorting of CD4+ naive, central memory, regulatory and stem cell-like memory cells was performed via CD45RO/CCR7/CD25/CD127/CD95/CD27. Purities over 98% were achieved in all sorted populations.

Sequences were obtained from stem cell memory CD4+ T cells from blood. The chain is built from TRBV29-1 and TRBJ2-3, with TRBD1 matching over 10 bases. This sequence was found in a man aged 30-40 years with type 1 diabetes. This CDR3 reads CSVVRDRGWTDTQYF. The CDR3 DNA reads as TGCAGCGTTGTCCGGGACAGGGGTTGGACAGATACGCAGTATTTT.